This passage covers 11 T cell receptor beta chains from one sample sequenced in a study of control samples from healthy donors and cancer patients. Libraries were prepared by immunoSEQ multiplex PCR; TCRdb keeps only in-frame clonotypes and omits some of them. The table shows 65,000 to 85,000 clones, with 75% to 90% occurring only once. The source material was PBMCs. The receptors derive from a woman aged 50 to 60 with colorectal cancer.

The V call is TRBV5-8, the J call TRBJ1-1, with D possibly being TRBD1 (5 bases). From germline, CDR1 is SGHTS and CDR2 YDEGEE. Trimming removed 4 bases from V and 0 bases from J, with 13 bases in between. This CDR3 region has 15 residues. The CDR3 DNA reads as TGTGCCAGCAGCCAAGGGGACCGACTGAACACTGAAGCTTTCTTT. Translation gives CASSQGDRLNTEAFF.

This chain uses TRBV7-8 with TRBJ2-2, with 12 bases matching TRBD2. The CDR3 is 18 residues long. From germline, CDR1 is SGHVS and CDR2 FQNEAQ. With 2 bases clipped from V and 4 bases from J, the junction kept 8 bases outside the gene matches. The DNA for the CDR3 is TGTGCCAGCAGCTTAAGGCTAGCGGGGGGGCTGGGCACCGGGGAGCTGTTTTTT. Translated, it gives CASSLRLAGGLGTGELFF. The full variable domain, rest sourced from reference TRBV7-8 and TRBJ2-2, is GAGVSQSPRYKVAKRGQDVALRCDPISGHVSLFWYQQALGQGPEFLTYFQNEAQLDKSGLPSDRFFAERPEGSVSTLKIQRTQQEDSAVYLCASSLRLAGGLGTGELFFGEGSRLTVL.

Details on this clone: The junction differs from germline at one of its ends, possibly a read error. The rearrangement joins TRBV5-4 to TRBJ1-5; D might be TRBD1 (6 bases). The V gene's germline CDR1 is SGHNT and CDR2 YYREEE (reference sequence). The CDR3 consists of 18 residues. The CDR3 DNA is TGTGCCAGCAGCTTTGATCCCATTGGGGGACAAGCTTCTACCCTCAGGTATTTT. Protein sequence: CASSFDPIGGQASTLRYF.

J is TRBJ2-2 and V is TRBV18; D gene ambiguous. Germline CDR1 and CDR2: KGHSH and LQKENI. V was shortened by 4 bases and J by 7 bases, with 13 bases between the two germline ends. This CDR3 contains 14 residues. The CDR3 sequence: CASSQGGFVGELFF. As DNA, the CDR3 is TGTGCCAGCTCACAGGGCGGATTTGTCGGGGAGCTGTTTTTT.

CDR3 residues: CASSHQGGGTEAFF. CDR3 DNA sequence: TGTGCCAGCAGTCACCAAGGGGGGGGCACTGAAGCTTTCTTT. The rearrangement joins TRBV6-5 to TRBJ1-1; D perhaps matches TRBD1 (6 bases). CDR1 is MNHEY and CDR2 is SVGAGI in the germline V gene. Trimming took off 5 bases at V and 4 bases at J, with 14 bases between the two ends. This CDR3 spans 14 amino acids.

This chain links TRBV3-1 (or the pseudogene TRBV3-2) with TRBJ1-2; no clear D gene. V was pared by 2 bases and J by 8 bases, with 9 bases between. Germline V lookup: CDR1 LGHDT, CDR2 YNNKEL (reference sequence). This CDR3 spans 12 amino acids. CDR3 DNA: TGTGCCAGCAGCCAACCCCCCGGCGGCTACACCTTC. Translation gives CASSQPPGGYTF.

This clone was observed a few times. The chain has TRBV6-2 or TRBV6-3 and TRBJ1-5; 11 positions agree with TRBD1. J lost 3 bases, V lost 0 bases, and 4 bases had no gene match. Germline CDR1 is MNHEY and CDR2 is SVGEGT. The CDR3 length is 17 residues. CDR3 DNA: TGTGCCAGCAGTTACTCGCGGACAGGGGGCGTCAATCAGCCCCAGCATTTT. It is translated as CASSYSRTGGVNQPQHF.

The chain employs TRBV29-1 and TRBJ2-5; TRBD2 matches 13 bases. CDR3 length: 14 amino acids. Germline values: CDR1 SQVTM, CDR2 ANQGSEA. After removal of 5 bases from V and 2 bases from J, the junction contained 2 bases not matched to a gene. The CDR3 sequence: CSVTLAGGQETQYF. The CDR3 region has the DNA TGCAGCGTTACACTAGCGGGGGGGCAAGAGACCCAGTACTTC.

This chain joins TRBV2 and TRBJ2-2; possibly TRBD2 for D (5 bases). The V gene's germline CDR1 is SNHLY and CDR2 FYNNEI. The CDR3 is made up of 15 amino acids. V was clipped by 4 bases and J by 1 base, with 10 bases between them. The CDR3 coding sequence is TGTGCCAGCAGTGTTGAGGCGGGGAACACCGGGGAGCTGTTTTTT. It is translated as CASSVEAGNTGELFF.

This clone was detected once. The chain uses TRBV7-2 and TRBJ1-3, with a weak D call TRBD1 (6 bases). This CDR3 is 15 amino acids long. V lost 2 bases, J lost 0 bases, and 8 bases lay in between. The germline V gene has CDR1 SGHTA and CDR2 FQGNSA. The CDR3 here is CASSLQGGSGNTIYF. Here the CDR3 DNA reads TGTGCCAGCAGCTTACAAGGGGGCTCTGGAAACACCATATATTTT.

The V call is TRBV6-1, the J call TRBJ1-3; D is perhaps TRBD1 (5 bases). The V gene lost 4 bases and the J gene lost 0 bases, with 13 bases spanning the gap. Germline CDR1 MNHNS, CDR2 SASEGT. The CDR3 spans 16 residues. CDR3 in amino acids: CASSAQGVGSGNTIYF. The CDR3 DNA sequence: TGTGCCAGCAGTGCTCAGGGAGTCGGCTCTGGAAACACCATATATTTT.